A selection of T cell receptor beta chains follows, all from one sample in a study of blood T cell repertoires in COVID-19. Clones were read by immunoSEQ multiplex PCR, and TCRdb kept only the in-frame ones, dropping some. This table has 250,000 to 300,000 clones, 89% appearing once. Sequencing input: peripheral blood. Receptor source: a man over 45 with acute or convalescent COVID-19. The CDR3 runs from the conserved cysteine through the conserved F or W. Fields, in order: D gene, V gene, clone size, CDR3 protein. D genes are given only for firm matches. Rows give clone size only sometimes, using once, few, many, or a class for an expanded clone.

d_call: TRBD1; v_call: TRBV29-1; clone_size: -; cdr3_aa: CSFLGGAWGYTF
d_call: -; v_call: TRBV7-3; clone_size: -; cdr3_aa: CASSLSSAGANVLTF
d_call: TRBD2; v_call: TRBV19; clone_size: -; cdr3_aa: CASSPGLADRDTQYF
d_call: -; v_call: TRBV5-1; clone_size: -; cdr3_aa: CASSFRANEKLFF
d_call: -; v_call: TRBV4-1; clone_size: once; cdr3_aa: CASSHDSTINTEAFF
d_call: TRBD2; v_call: TRBV5-6; clone_size: -; cdr3_aa: CASSGREPTSYEQYF
d_call: -; v_call: TRBV7-9; clone_size: few; cdr3_aa: CASSLAAGYYNEQFF
d_call: TRBD1; v_call: TRBV27; clone_size: -; cdr3_aa: CASSDRDWNTEAFF
d_call: TRBD1; v_call: TRBV15; clone_size: -; cdr3_aa: CATSRDSNSPLHF
d_call: TRBD1; v_call: TRBV19; clone_size: -; cdr3_aa: CASSVDRAPNYGYTF
d_call: -; v_call: TRBV5-1; clone_size: -; cdr3_aa: CASSLPGLDYEQYF
d_call: -; v_call: TRBV9; clone_size: -; cdr3_aa: CASSVGGDLNTEAFF
d_call: TRBD1; v_call: TRBV27; clone_size: -; cdr3_aa: CASRTDGQGAWETQYF
d_call: TRBD1; v_call: TRBV19; clone_size: -; cdr3_aa: CASSSRQGDTEAFF
d_call: -; v_call: TRBV6-5; clone_size: few; cdr3_aa: CASRSVGTPQYF
d_call: -; v_call: TRBV5-4; clone_size: -; cdr3_aa: CASSQAMNSNEKLFF
d_call: -; v_call: TRBV6-5; clone_size: -; cdr3_aa: CASRHRDNEQFF
d_call: TRBD2; v_call: TRBV7-2; clone_size: -; cdr3_aa: CASRISRLAGGWLDTQYF
d_call: TRBD2; v_call: TRBV7-2; clone_size: -; cdr3_aa: CASTSGGKHEQYF
d_call: TRBD1; v_call: TRBV30; clone_size: -; cdr3_aa: CACGQGFGYEQYF
d_call: TRBD2; v_call: TRBV7-9; clone_size: few; cdr3_aa: CASSLGASGYNEQFF
d_call: -; v_call: TRBV18; clone_size: -; cdr3_aa: CASSPNDIQPQHF
d_call: -; v_call: TRBV30; clone_size: -; cdr3_aa: CAWLKGAQVGNEQFF
d_call: TRBD1; v_call: TRBV6-5; clone_size: -; cdr3_aa: CASSLVGQAEAFF
d_call: TRBD1; v_call: TRBV15; clone_size: -; cdr3_aa: CATSRRQGSGTDTQYF
d_call: TRBD1; v_call: TRBV4-1; clone_size: -; cdr3_aa: CASSQGSTGVGGGYTF
d_call: TRBD1; v_call: TRBV24-1; clone_size: -; cdr3_aa: CATSDHRGDGGGELFF
d_call: -; v_call: TRBV29-1; clone_size: -; cdr3_aa: CSVAGDRNTGELFF
d_call: TRBD1; v_call: TRBV5-1; clone_size: -; cdr3_aa: CASSQWGQGEGEKLFF
d_call: TRBD1; v_call: TRBV6-5; clone_size: -; cdr3_aa: CASSIDRGHGYTF
d_call: -; v_call: TRBV6-5; clone_size: -; cdr3_aa: CASSHDFSPNYGYTF
d_call: -; v_call: TRBV6-1; clone_size: many; cdr3_aa: CASSGSPVVFNYGYTF
d_call: -; v_call: TRBV6-5; clone_size: -; cdr3_aa: CASMPRTAYEQYF
d_call: -; v_call: TRBV9; clone_size: -; cdr3_aa: CASSVGQQGDGYTF
d_call: -; v_call: TRBV27; clone_size: -; cdr3_aa: CATRVPPGGTQYF
d_call: -; v_call: TRBV28; clone_size: -; cdr3_aa: CASSSAGLGNEKLFF
d_call: -; v_call: TRBV5-1; clone_size: -; cdr3_aa: CASHLGETQYF
d_call: TRBD1; v_call: TRBV19; clone_size: -; cdr3_aa: CATFDRGRGQPQHF
d_call: -; v_call: TRBV3-1/TRBV3-2; clone_size: once; cdr3_aa: CASGSRALSGNTIYF
d_call: TRBD1; v_call: TRBV19; clone_size: -; cdr3_aa: CASSPDRANSPLHF
d_call: -; v_call: TRBV7-9; clone_size: -; cdr3_aa: CASSLEGGSYGYTF
d_call: TRBD1; v_call: TRBV9; clone_size: -; cdr3_aa: CASSGVPQGGNYGYTF
d_call: -; v_call: TRBV12-3/TRBV12-4; clone_size: -; cdr3_aa: CASSLGSSGLFF
d_call: TRBD1; v_call: TRBV6-5; clone_size: -; cdr3_aa: CASSSPPQGENSPLHF
d_call: TRBD1; v_call: TRBV19; clone_size: -; cdr3_aa: CASTPGQGTYGYTF
d_call: TRBD1; v_call: TRBV6-6; clone_size: -; cdr3_aa: CASRYGTGTYEQYF
d_call: -; v_call: TRBV18; clone_size: -; cdr3_aa: CASSPGTNTEAFF
d_call: -; v_call: TRBV7-9; clone_size: -; cdr3_aa: CASEREEGWSTEAFF
d_call: TRBD2; v_call: TRBV10-2; clone_size: -; cdr3_aa: CASSGASGGSSGANVLTF
d_call: TRBD1; v_call: TRBV5-1; clone_size: -; cdr3_aa: CASSFDRGSTDTQYF
d_call: -; v_call: TRBV27; clone_size: few; cdr3_aa: CASSPRDFYNEQFF
d_call: -; v_call: TRBV27; clone_size: -; cdr3_aa: CASSPRDTYYEQYF
d_call: TRBD1; v_call: TRBV27; clone_size: -; cdr3_aa: CASSNDRAGTEAFF
d_call: -; v_call: TRBV5-4; clone_size: -; cdr3_aa: CASSLAGGPSYEQYF
d_call: -; v_call: TRBV3-1/TRBV3-2; clone_size: -; cdr3_aa: CASTQGALYEQYF